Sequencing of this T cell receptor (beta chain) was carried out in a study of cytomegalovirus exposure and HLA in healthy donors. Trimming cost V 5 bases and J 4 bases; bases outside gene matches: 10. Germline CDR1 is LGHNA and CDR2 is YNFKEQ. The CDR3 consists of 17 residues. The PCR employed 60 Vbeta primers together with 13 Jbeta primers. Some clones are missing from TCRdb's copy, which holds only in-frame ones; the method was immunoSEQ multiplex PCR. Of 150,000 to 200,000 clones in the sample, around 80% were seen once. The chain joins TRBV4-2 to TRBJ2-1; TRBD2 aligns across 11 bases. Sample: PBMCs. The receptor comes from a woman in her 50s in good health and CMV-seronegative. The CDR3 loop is CASSSWGTSGVYNEQFF. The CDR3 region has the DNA TGTGCCAGCAGCTCATGGGGGACTAGCGGAGTTTACAATGAGCAGTTCTTC.